The 19 T cell receptor beta chains listed next were all sequenced from one sample in a study of cytomegalovirus exposure and HLA in healthy donors. The method was immunoSEQ multiplex PCR; TCRdb's version includes in-frame clones alone and lacks a portion of them. The table has 71,000 or so clones, 94% seen once. Specimen: PBMCs. The origin of the receptors is a woman younger than 30 in good health and CMV-seropositive.

The genes are TRBV7-9 and TRBJ2-5, with D possibly being TRBD1 (5 bases). CDR1 and CDR2 (germline): SEHNR, FQNEAQ (reference sequence). The CDR3 is 13 amino acids. Trimming took 4 bases from V and 8 from J, leaving 14 bases between them. The CDR3 coding sequence is TGTGCCAGCAGCTCGGCGACAGACGGCACCCAGTACTTC. Encoded protein: CASSSATDGTQYF.

The rearrangement links TRBV5-1 to TRBJ1-2; no reliable D call. This CDR3 comprises 14 residues. Germline loops: CDR1 SGHRS, CDR2 YFSETQ. The V and J ends lost 0 bases and 1 base respectively, with 7 bases between them. This chain's CDR3 is CASSLDSGNYGYTF. The CDR3, as DNA: TGCGCCAGCAGCTTGGACAGTGGTAACTATGGCTACACCTTC.

The V and J genes are TRBV27 and TRBJ1-1; 11 bases agree with TRBD1. V lost 4 bases and J lost 1; bases outside the gene matches: 8. This CDR3 spans 17 amino acids. Germline V gene lookup returns CDR1 MNHEY and CDR2 SMNVEV (reference sequence). The CDR3 protein is CASSSLGQGASNTEAFF. DNA of the CDR3: TGTGCCAGCAGTTCTCTAGGACAGGGGGCGTCGAACACTGAAGCTTTCTTT.

The chain carries TRBV7-8 and TRBJ2-1, with 12 bases fitting TRBD2. CDR3 length: 15 amino acids. Germline V gene lookup returns CDR1 SGHVS and CDR2 FQNEAQ. Germline trimming cut 7 bases from V and 7 bases from J; bases unmatched to any gene: 8. CDR3 in amino acids: CASIPTSGSRNEQFF. The CDR3 region has the DNA TGTGCCAGCATCCCGACTAGCGGGAGTAGGAATGAGCAGTTCTTC. Combining the CDR3 with reference TRBV7-8 and TRBJ2-1 gives the whole variable domain GAGVSQSPRYKVAKRGQDVALRCDPISGHVSLFWYQQALGQGPEFLTYFQNEAQLDKSGLPSDRFFAERPEGSVSTLKIQRTQQEDSAVYLCASIPTSGSRNEQFFGPGTRLTVL.

The chain combines TRBV5-1 with TRBJ2-1; 13 bases line up with TRBD2. Germline values: CDR1 SGHRS, CDR2 YFSETQ. The CDR3 totals 18 residues. V shed 4 bases, J shed 3 bases, and the junction held 10 bases outside the gene matches. The CDR3 spells CASSPYGTSGDFYNEQFF. Here the CDR3 DNA reads TGCGCCAGCAGCCCCTACGGGACTAGCGGGGATTTCTACAATGAGCAGTTCTTC. Full variable domain (missing parts from reference TRBV5-1 and TRBJ2-1): KAGVTQTPRYLIKTRGQQVTLSCSPISGHRSVSWYQQTPGQGLQFLFEYFSETQRNKGNFPGRFSGRQFSNSRSEMNVSTLELGDSALYLCASSPYGTSGDFYNEQFFGPGTRLTVL.

This chain connects TRBV7-2 to TRBJ1-1, with D perhaps TRBD1 (5 bases). CDR3 length equals 15 residues. The germline V gene has CDR1 SGHTA and CDR2 FQGNSA. Trimming pared 5 bases from V and 6 bases from J, leaving 19 bases between. The CDR3 is CASSARPVTGAEAFF. CDR3 sequence (DNA): TGTGCCAGCAGCGCCCGCCCGGTGACGGGGGCTGAAGCTTTCTTT.

In this sample, this clone turned up once. The rearrangement uses TRBV2 and TRBJ2-7, with D unclear. The length of the CDR3 is 16 residues. Trimming shortened V by 1 base and J by 0 bases, and 13 bases separated the two germline ends. CDR1 is SNHLY, CDR2 FYNNEI, per germline. CDR3 sequence reads: CASSEEGIQYSYEQYF. Here the CDR3 DNA reads TGTGCCAGCAGTGAAGAAGGTATACAGTACTCCTACGAGCAGTACTTC.

The V and J genes are TRBV2 and TRBJ2-3, with D possibly matching TRBD2 (6 bases). Germline CDR1 and CDR2: SNHLY and FYNNEI. Deletions cut 8 bases from V and 2 bases from J, with 14 bases between. This CDR3 has 14 residues. The CDR3 sequence is CASHAGGITDTQYF. The CDR3 DNA follows: TGTGCCAGCCACGCTGGGGGGATCACAGATACGCAGTATTTT.

V gene TRBV7-8 combines with J gene TRBJ2-1; no reliable D call. With 1 base removed from V and 3 bases from J, the gap between germline ends came to 10 bases. Germline loops: CDR1 SGHVS, CDR2 FQNEAQ. The CDR3 contains 15 residues. As DNA, the CDR3 is TGTGCCAGCAGCTTAGGTTCAGGCTTCTACAATGAGCAGTTCTTC. This encodes CASSLGSGFYNEQFF.

In its sample, this clone was seen a few times. V gene TRBV28 combines with J gene TRBJ1-5; 7 nucleotides align to TRBD1. Germline CDR1 MDHEN, CDR2 SYDVKM. With V trimmed by 4 bases and J by 7 bases, 16 bases remained unmatched. This CDR3 is built from 17 residues. This chain's CDR3 is CASSYVPGQEGEQPQHF. In DNA, the CDR3 is TGTGCCAGCAGTTACGTCCCCGGACAGGAGGGCGAGCAGCCCCAGCATTTT.

This chain joins TRBV6-1 and TRBJ2-7; D not resolved. The CDR3 sequence is 13 residues long. V was pared by 4 bases and J by 3 bases, with 10 bases between. Germline V CDR1 and CDR2: MNHNS, SASEGT. As DNA, the CDR3 is TGTGCCAGCAGTGTGCGCATTGGCTACGAGCAGTACTTC. The encoded protein is CASSVRIGYEQYF.

The V gene is TRBV30, the J gene TRBJ1-6, with 11 nucleotides matching TRBD1. Germline-derived CDR1 and CDR2 are GTSNPN and SVGIG (reference sequence). V trimming: 7 bases; J trimming: 10 bases; junction bases outside the gene matches: 9. The CDR3 sequence is 14 residues long. CDR3 nucleotides: TGTGCCTCCCGGGACAGGGGGTTGGGATCACCCCTCCACTTT. This encodes CASRDRGLGSPLHF.

V and J are TRBV5-1 and TRBJ2-5; 11 bases match TRBD1. J gave up 4 bases and V 2 bases, and 13 bases lay outside the gene matches. Germline values: CDR1 SGHRS, CDR2 YFSETQ. The length of the CDR3 is 18 residues. The CDR3: CASSLIPPRTGGLETQYF. In DNA form, the CDR3 reads TGCGCCAGCAGCTTAATACCGCCCAGGACAGGGGGCTTAGAGACCCAGTACTTC.

The gene calls are TRBV28 and TRBJ1-5; maybe TRBD1 (6 bases). V lost 3 bases and J lost 2, with 11 bases in between. Germline CDR1 MDHEN, CDR2 SYDVKM. The CDR3 runs 15 residues. In DNA form, the CDR3 reads TGTGCCAGCAGTTTGCGACACAGGGGCAATCAGCCCCAGCATTTT. Translation: CASSLRHRGNQPQHF.

This clone was recorded only once. This sequence joins TRBV28 and TRBJ1-1, with 9 bases that match TRBD1. Trimming at V came to 2 bases and at J to 10 bases, leaving 5 bases not matched to a gene. The CDR3 sequence is 13 residues long. CDR1 and CDR2 from the germline V gene are MDHEN and SYDVKM. CDR3 region: CASSLGDRGGAFF. The CDR3 region has the DNA TGTGCCAGCAGTTTAGGAGACAGGGGGGGAGCTTTCTTT.

The chain carries TRBV29-1 and TRBJ2-3; no reliable D call. This CDR3 spans 14 amino acids. Trimming removed 3 bases from V and 2 bases from J, with 12 bases in between. Germline V gives CDR1 SQVTM, CDR2 ANQGSEA. CDR3 loop: CSVDNLLYTDTQYF. CDR3 nucleotides: TGCAGCGTTGATAATCTCCTCTACACAGATACGCAGTATTTT.

CDR3 residues: CASSVDIGKNIQYF. The CDR3 nucleotides read TGTGCCAGCAGTGTGGACATTGGCAAAAACATTCAGTACTTC. The rearrangement links TRBV2 to TRBJ2-4; TRBD1 is a possible D gene (5 bases). This CDR3 contains 14 residues. Trimming removed 4 bases at V and 3 bases at J, with 10 bases between. Germline V CDR1 and CDR2: SNHLY, FYNNEI.

The rearrangement uses TRBV13 and TRBJ1-1, with D unclear. Between the trimmed V and J ends, which lost 0 bases and 8 bases, there was a span of 13 bases. The CDR3 loop spans 14 amino acids. Germline V gene data show CDR1 as PRHDT and CDR2 as FYEKMQ (reference sequence). CDR3 region: CASSLGVVRKEAFF. CDR3 DNA: TGTGCCAGCAGCTTAGGCGTCGTGCGGAAAGAAGCTTTCTTT.

This rearrangement joins TRBV7-2 to TRBJ1-3, with D perhaps matching TRBD1 (5 bases). V was cut by 4 bases and J by 0 bases, with 13 bases left in between. Germline V CDR1 and CDR2: SGHTA, FQGNSA. The CDR3 is 16 amino acids. The CDR3 is CASSSLTVSSGNTIYF. The CDR3, as DNA: TGTGCCAGCAGCTCCCTGACAGTAAGCTCTGGAAACACCATATATTTT.